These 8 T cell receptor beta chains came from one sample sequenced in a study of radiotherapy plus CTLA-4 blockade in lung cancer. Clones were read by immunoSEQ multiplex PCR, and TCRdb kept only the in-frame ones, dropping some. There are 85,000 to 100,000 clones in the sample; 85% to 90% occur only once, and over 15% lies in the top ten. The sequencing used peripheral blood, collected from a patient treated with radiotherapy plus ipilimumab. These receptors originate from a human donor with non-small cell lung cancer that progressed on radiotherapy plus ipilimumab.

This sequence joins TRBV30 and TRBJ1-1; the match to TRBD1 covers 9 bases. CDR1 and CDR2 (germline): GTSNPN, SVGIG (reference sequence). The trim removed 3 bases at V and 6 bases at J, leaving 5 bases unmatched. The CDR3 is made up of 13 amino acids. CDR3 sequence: CAWSRDRGAEAFF. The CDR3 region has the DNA TGTGCCTGGAGCAGAGACAGGGGGGCTGAAGCTTTCTTT.

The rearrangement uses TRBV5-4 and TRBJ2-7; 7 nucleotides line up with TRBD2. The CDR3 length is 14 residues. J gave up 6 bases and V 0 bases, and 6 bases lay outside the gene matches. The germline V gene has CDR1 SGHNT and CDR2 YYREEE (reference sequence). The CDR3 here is CASSLVGVAGEQYF. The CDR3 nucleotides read TGTGCCAGCAGCTTGGTTGGAGTAGCGGGCGAGCAGTACTTC.

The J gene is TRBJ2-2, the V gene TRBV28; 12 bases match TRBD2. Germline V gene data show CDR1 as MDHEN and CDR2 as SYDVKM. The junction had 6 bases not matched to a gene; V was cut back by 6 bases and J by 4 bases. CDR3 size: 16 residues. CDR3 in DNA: TGTGCCAGCAGCCGCCTAGCGGGGGGGCCCACCGGGGAGCTGTTTTTT. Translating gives CASSRLAGGPTGELFF.

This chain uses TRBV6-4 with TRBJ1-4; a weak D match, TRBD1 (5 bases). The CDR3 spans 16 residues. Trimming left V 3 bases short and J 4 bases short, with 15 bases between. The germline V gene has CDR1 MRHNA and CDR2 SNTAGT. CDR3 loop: CASSDSNRRINEKLFF. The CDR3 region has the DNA TGTGCCAGCAGTGATTCAAACAGGAGGATTAATGAAAAACTGTTTTTT.

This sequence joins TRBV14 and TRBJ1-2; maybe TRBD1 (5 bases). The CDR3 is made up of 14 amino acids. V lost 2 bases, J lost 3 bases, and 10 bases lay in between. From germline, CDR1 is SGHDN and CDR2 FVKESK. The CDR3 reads CASSQLRGDYGYTF. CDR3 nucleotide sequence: TGTGCCAGCAGCCAACTTCGGGGGGACTATGGCTACACCTTC.

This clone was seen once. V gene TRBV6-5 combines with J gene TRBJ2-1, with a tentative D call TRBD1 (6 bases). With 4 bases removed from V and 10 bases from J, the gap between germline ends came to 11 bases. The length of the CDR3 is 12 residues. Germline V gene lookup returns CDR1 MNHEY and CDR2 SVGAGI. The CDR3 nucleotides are TGTGCCAGCAGTTCAACCGGGACAGAGCAGTTCTTC. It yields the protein CASSSTGTEQFF.

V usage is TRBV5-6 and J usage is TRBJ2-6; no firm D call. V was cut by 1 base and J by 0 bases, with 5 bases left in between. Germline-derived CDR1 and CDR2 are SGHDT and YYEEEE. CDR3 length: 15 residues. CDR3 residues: CASSLQNSGANVLTF. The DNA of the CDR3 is TGTGCCAGCAGCTTGCAAAACTCTGGGGCCAACGTCCTGACTTTC. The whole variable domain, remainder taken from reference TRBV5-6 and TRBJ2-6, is DAGVTQSPTHLIKTRGQQVTLRCSPKSGHDTVSWYQQALGQGPQFIFQYYEEEERQRGNFPDRFSGHQFPNYSSELNVNALLLGDSALYLCASSLQNSGANVLTFGAGSRLTVL.

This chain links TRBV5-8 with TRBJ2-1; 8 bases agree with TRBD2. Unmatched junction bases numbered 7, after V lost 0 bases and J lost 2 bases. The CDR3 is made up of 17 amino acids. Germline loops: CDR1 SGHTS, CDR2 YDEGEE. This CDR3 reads CASSLGGSGVPYNEQFF. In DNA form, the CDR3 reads TGTGCCAGCAGCTTGGGGGGTAGCGGGGTACCCTACAATGAGCAGTTCTTC.